Below are 6 T cell receptor beta chains sequenced from a single sample in a study of metastatic and nonmetastatic thyroid tumors. TCRdb used MiXCR to call clones anew from the PCR reads. The table shows around 15,000 clones, with roughly 36% occurring only once. No patient had received any treatment before thyroid surgery. Material for sequencing was tumor tissue. The source of these receptors is a male donor with papillary thyroid cancer or a benign thyroid nodule (not recorded which). Some clones in this sample may be carry-over from other donors' samples.

A remark on this clone: The conserved final phenylalanine or tryptophan is absent from the CDR3, which likely points to a read error. The chain carries TRBV7-3 and TRBJ2-5; D gene uncertain. Germline V gene sequence: CDR1 SGHTA, CDR2 FQGTGA. The V end lost 3 bases, the J end lost 5 bases, and 16 bases lay between the germline ends. The CDR3 totals 15 residues. Here the CDR3 DNA reads TGTGCCAGCAGCTTGGCGGCGGCGCCCACGGAGACCCAGTACTGC. Translation gives CASSLAAAPTETQYC.

A few counts support this clone. The V gene is TRBV27, the J gene TRBJ2-7; 8 bases are a match to TRBD2. Germline V gene sequence: CDR1 MNHEY, CDR2 SMNVEV (reference sequence). The CDR3 consists of 15 residues. Trimming at V came to 6 bases and at J to 6 bases, leaving 13 bases not matched to a gene. CDR3 sequence: CASSSITSGRLEQYF. The CDR3, as DNA: TGTGCCAGCAGCTCAATAACTAGCGGAAGACTCGAGCAGTACTTC.

This clone was observed a few times. The rearrangement links TRBV15 to TRBJ2-3; D possibly corresponds to TRBD1 (5 bases). Germline V gene sequence: CDR1 LNHNV, CDR2 YYDKDF (reference sequence). V lost 3 bases to trimming and J lost 4 bases, with 14 bases between them. The CDR3 spans 15 residues. Here the CDR3 DNA reads TGTGCCACCAGCAGTAGGGGCCTTGGCGCAGATACGCAGTATTTT. It is translated as CATSSRGLGADTQYF.

In its sample, this clone was seen a few times. The chain combines TRBV19 with TRBJ1-6; TRBD1 matches at 7 bases. Germline V gene sequence: CDR1 LNHDA, CDR2 SQIVND (reference sequence). CDR3 length equals 14 residues. Unmatched junction bases numbered 11, after V lost 8 bases and J lost 10 bases. The CDR3 loop reads CASRGTVVRSPLHF. CDR3 coding DNA: TGTGCCAGTCGCGGGACAGTCGTTCGATCACCCCTCCACTTT.

This clone was observed a handful of times. A read error may be the cause here, since a much bigger clone is one base away. V usage is TRBV3-1 and J usage is TRBJ2-2; 8 bases are a match to TRBD2. The CDR3 totals 16 residues. Germline-derived CDR1 and CDR2 are LGHDT and YNNKEL (reference sequence). CDR3: CANSQNSGGRTGELFF. The CDR3 nucleotides are TGTGCCAACAGCCAAAACTCGGGGGGGCGGACCGGGGAGCTGTTTTTT.

For this clone: This may be a read error: a much more frequent sequence differs by one nucleotide. The chain is built from TRBV9 and TRBJ2-2, with D perhaps assigned TRBD1 or TRBD2 (5 bases each). Germline CDR1 is SGDLS and CDR2 is YYNGEE. This CDR3 comprises 16 residues. V was pared by 3 bases and J by 4 bases, with 16 bases between. Written as DNA, the CDR3 is TGTGCCAGCAGCGAGACAGCGGCAATAAGCACCGGGGAGCTGTTTTTT. This encodes CASSETAAISTGELFF.